A single sample is the source of the 20 T cell receptor beta chains below, sequenced in a study of identical twins. TCRdb re-analysed the 5' RACE reads in MiXCR, keeping a single row per CDR3 protein. The profile shows approximately 890,000 distinct CDR3 sequences, around an eighth of them singletons. Separately, the same data were catalogued under a study of yellow fever vaccine responses in identical twins.

The sequenced sample consisted of PBMCs. The receptors were sampled from a woman aged 18-30 years in good health.

This clonotype was counted a few times. The genes are TRBV5-4 and TRBJ2-7; 12 bases map to TRBD2. The CDR3 sequence is 16 residues long. Germline CDR1 is SGHNT and CDR2 is YYREEE (reference sequence). Unmatched junction bases numbered 11, after V lost 4 bases and J lost 6 bases. CDR3 in DNA: TGTGCCAGCAGCCTCAGGACTAGCGGGGCCATGGGCGAGCAGTACTTC. This sequence encodes CASSLRTSGAMGEQYF.

This clonotype was counted between two and nine times. The rearrangement uses TRBV14 and TRBJ2-7; D unresolved. Germline CDR1 reads SGHDN; CDR2 reads FVKESK. Trimming left V 4 bases short and J 3 bases short, with 19 bases between. This CDR3 has 16 residues. The CDR3 is CASSPLLAGRLYEQYF. Written as DNA, the CDR3 is TGTGCCAGCAGCCCCTTACTGGCCGGCCGACTCTACGAGCAGTACTTC.

This clonotype was seen more than once but under ten times. The genes are TRBV4-2 and TRBJ2-1; 10 bases match TRBD2. This CDR3 is 18 amino acids long. The ends lost 2 bases at V and 2 bases at J; junction bases unmatched: 9. Germline V gene sequence: CDR1 LGHNA, CDR2 YNFKEQ. As DNA, the CDR3 is TGTGCCAGCAGCCAAAATGCCCTAGCGGGAGTCGCCTACAATGAGCAGTTCTTC. Translating gives CASSQNALAGVAYNEQFF.

This clonotype was counted only a few times. The J gene is TRBJ1-2, the V gene TRBV6-6; D is ambiguous. Trimming shortened V by 0 bases and J by 9 bases, and 11 bases separated the two germline ends. This CDR3 spans 13 amino acids. Germline V gene lookup returns CDR1 MNHNY and CDR2 SVGAGI (reference sequence). The CDR3 spells CASSYSYGSSYTF. The CDR3 coding sequence is TGTGCCAGCAGTTACTCGTACGGATCCAGCTACACCTTC.

This clonotype occurred many times. This chain connects TRBV3-1 to TRBJ1-2, with D unresolved. Germline V gene data show CDR1 as LGHDT and CDR2 as YNNKEL (reference sequence). Trimming cost V 0 bases and J 5 bases, with 10 bases left between them. There are 14 residues in the CDR3. The CDR3: CASSQDQLTYGYTF. The CDR3, as DNA: TGTGCCAGCAGCCAAGATCAACTGACGTATGGCTACACCTTC.

V is TRBV6-1 and J is TRBJ1-1; D is unclear. CDR3 length equals 12 residues. V was pared by 8 bases and J by 0 bases, with 7 bases between. Germline V CDR1 and CDR2: MNHNS, SASEGT. As DNA, the CDR3 is TGTGCCAGCCTCCTCCTGAACACTGAAGCTTTCTTT. It is translated as CASLLLNTEAFF.

DNA for the CDR3: TGTGCCAGCTCACCCCTGGAGAGGGCTAATGAAAAACTGTTTTTT. Protein sequence: CASSPLERANEKLFF. The chain joins TRBV18 to TRBJ1-4, with D hard to call. This CDR3 is 15 amino acids long. Germline V gene lookup returns CDR1 KGHSH and CDR2 LQKENI. V was trimmed by 3 bases and J by 3 bases, leaving 11 bases between them.

V is TRBV20-1 and J is TRBJ1-1; D gene unclear. V gave up 3 bases and J gave up 0 bases, with 11 bases separating them. The CDR3 extends over 14 amino acids. Germline lookup yields CDR1 DFQATT and CDR2 SNEGSKA (reference sequence). In DNA, the CDR3 is TGCAGTGCTAGGATCGACGGCATGAACACTGAAGCTTTCTTT. Translation: CSARIDGMNTEAFF.

This clonotype was seen more than once but under ten times. V usage is TRBV7-8 and J usage is TRBJ2-7; 10 nucleotides agree with TRBD2. The germline CDR1 and CDR2 sequences are SGHVS and FQNEAQ. V dropped 1 base and J dropped 6; count of bases not matched to a gene: 3. This CDR3 region has 14 residues. CDR3 sequence (DNA): TGTGCCAGCAGCTTAGTTGCTAGCGGGGGCGAGCAGTACGTC. This encodes CASSLVASGGEQYV.

This clonotype has only a few counts. The V gene is TRBV20-1, the J gene TRBJ2-7; 9 positions match TRBD1. Germline values: CDR1 DFQATT, CDR2 SNEGSKA (reference sequence). J gave up 3 bases and V 7 bases, and 7 bases lay outside the gene matches. This CDR3 region has 13 residues. CDR3 residues: CSVPGQGGYEQYF. The CDR3 DNA follows: TGCAGTGTTCCGGGACAGGGAGGCTACGAGCAGTACTTC.

The chain links TRBV6-2 or TRBV6-3 to TRBJ2-1; 10 nucleotides match TRBD2. The CDR3 has 16 amino acids. Germline V gene sequence: CDR1 MNHEY, CDR2 SVGEGT. The V gene end was trimmed by 5 bases and the J gene end by 7 bases; junction bases not matched to a gene: 11. The CDR3 loop is CASSPQAGGPGNEQFF. The CDR3 DNA reads TGTGCCAGCAGTCCCCAAGCGGGAGGGCCGGGGAATGAGCAGTTCTTC.

The chain couples TRBV28 to TRBJ1-2; 8 nucleotides align to TRBD1. The CDR3 totals 15 residues. Germline CDR1 is MDHEN and CDR2 is SYDVKM. With 6 bases clipped from V and 7 bases from J, the junction kept 13 bases outside the gene matches. CDR3 sequence reads: CASSRKDRGIFGYTF. In DNA form, the CDR3 reads TGTGCCAGCAGCCGCAAAGACAGGGGCATTTTTGGCTACACCTTC.

The V gene is TRBV2, the J gene TRBJ1-2; tentative D call: TRBD1 (6 bases). Trimming cost V 3 bases and J 4 bases, with 15 bases left between them. CDR3 length equals 15 residues. Germline V gene data show CDR1 as SNHLY and CDR2 as FYNNEI. The CDR3 DNA is TGTGCCAGCAGTGATGGGGGGGCGCCGGGCTATGGCTACACCTTC. Encoded protein: CASSDGGAPGYGYTF.

The chain has TRBV14 and TRBJ2-6; D ambiguous. This CDR3 comprises 16 residues. Trimming took off 1 base at V and 4 bases at J, with 11 bases between the two ends. The germline gives CDR1 SGHDN, CDR2 FVKESK. Here the CDR3 reads CASSQGSAPGANVLTF. For the CDR3, the DNA is TGTGCCAGCAGCCAAGGGTCGGCCCCGGGGGCCAACGTCCTGACTTTC.

The J gene is TRBJ2-7, the V gene TRBV7-3; TRBD2 matches 13 bases. Trimming removed 4 bases from V and 4 bases from J; junction bases left unmatched: 16. Germline-derived CDR1 and CDR2 are SGHTA and FQGTGA. The CDR3 covers 19 residues. The DNA for the CDR3 is TGTGCCAGCAGCTCTATCACTAGCGGGAGGGCGAGAAGGGTTTACGAGCAGTACTTC. It translates to CASSSITSGRARRVYEQYF. The whole variable domain, filled in from reference TRBV7-3 and TRBJ2-7, reads GAGVSQTPSNKVTEKGKYVELRCDPISGHTALYWYRQSLGQGPEFLIYFQGTGAADDSGLPNDRFFAVRPEGSVSTLKIQRTERGDSAVYLCASSSITSGRARRVYEQYFGPGTRLTVT.

This chain links TRBV12-3 or TRBV12-4 with TRBJ1-2; D is undetermined. The CDR3 extends over 13 amino acids. Trimming removed 2 bases at V and 8 bases at J, with 12 bases between. The CDR3 DNA sequence: TGTGCCAGCAGTTTAAAGGGCACTAGGGGCTACACCTTC. It is translated as CASSLKGTRGYTF.

This clonotype was counted at least ten times. J is TRBJ2-1 and V is TRBV11-2, with TRBD2 matching 12 bases. The CDR3 covers 15 residues. J gave up 4 bases and V 8 bases, and 6 bases lay outside the gene matches. Germline CDR1 and CDR2: SGHAT and FQNNGV. CDR3 region: CASLDGTSGYNEQFF. The DNA of the CDR3 is TGTGCCAGCCTCGACGGGACTAGCGGGTACAATGAGCAGTTCTTC. Full variable domain (missing parts from reference TRBV11-2 and TRBJ2-1): EAGVAQSPRYKIIEKRQSVAFWCNPISGHATLYWYQQILGQGPKLLIQFQNNGVVDDSQLPKDRFSAERLKGVDSTLKIQPAKLEDSAVYLCASLDGTSGYNEQFFGPGTRLTVL.

This clonotype occurred a few times. V usage is TRBV5-5 and J usage is TRBJ2-4; perhaps D is TRBD1 or TRBD2 (5 bases each). The CDR3 has 16 amino acids. V was cut by 0 bases and J by 1 base, with 11 bases left in between. Germline CDR1 is SGHKS and CDR2 is YYEKEE (reference sequence). DNA for the CDR3: TGTGCCAGCAGCTTGGAGGGATGGGGGGCCAAAAACATTCAGTACTTC. Protein product: CASSLEGWGAKNIQYF.

This clonotype turned up a few times. This chain uses TRBV19 with TRBJ2-2; D gene uncertain. The V and J ends lost 5 bases and 0 bases respectively, with 10 bases between them. Germline CDR1 is LNHDA and CDR2 is SQIVND (reference sequence). The CDR3 totals 15 residues. The DNA of the CDR3 is TGTGCCAGTAGTCGGGTTTCGCCGAACACCGGGGAGCTGTTTTTT. Encoded protein: CASSRVSPNTGELFF.

This clonotype was counted only a few times. The chain uses TRBV19 and TRBJ2-7; 8 nucleotides align to TRBD2. The CDR3 has 16 residues. The V gene end was trimmed by 2 bases and the J gene end by 0 bases; junction bases not matched to a gene: 6. The germline gives CDR1 LNHDA, CDR2 SQIVND (reference sequence). The DNA for the CDR3 is TGTGCCAGTAGTATACCCAGCGGGAGAGCCTCCTACGAGCAGTACTTC. Amino acid sequence: CASSIPSGRASYEQYF.